This T cell receptor beta chain was sequenced in a study of OX40 agonist ivuxolimab in advanced cancers. In the study overall: The dose-escalation cohort was approximately 80% male, with a mean age of around 54 years, ranging roughly 23 to 79. Partial response was recorded in three patients: one hepatocellular carcinoma and two cutaneous melanoma cases.

Notes on the study in general: Doses of 0.1 to 3.0 mg/kg were accompanied by clonal expansion of CD4+ and CD8+ blood T cells by week 6. In a subset of nonresponders, normalized T-cell clonal expansion was also low.

With respect to this clone: Its antigen is unknown.

Trimming removed 2 bases at V and 3 bases at J, with 11 bases between. Germline V gene lookup returns CDR1 SGHKS and CDR2 YYEKEE (reference sequence). The CDR3 contains 14 residues. Profiling relied on immunoSEQ multiplex PCR, and the TCRdb table lists in-frame clones only, not all of them. The sample includes 65,000 to 90,000 clones, roughly 90% of them seen just once. This specimen was CD4+ or CD8+ T cells sorted from blood, taken in a trial of the OX40 agonist ivuxolimab. V and J are TRBV5-5 and TRBJ1-1; possibly TRBD1 for D (5 bases). This receptor was identified in an adult with an advanced solid tumor such as melanoma, head and neck, liver or kidney cancer. This chain's CDR3 is CASSFRGLDTEAFF. In nucleotides, the CDR3 is TGTGCCAGCAGCTTCCGGGGGTTGGACACTGAAGCTTTCTTT.